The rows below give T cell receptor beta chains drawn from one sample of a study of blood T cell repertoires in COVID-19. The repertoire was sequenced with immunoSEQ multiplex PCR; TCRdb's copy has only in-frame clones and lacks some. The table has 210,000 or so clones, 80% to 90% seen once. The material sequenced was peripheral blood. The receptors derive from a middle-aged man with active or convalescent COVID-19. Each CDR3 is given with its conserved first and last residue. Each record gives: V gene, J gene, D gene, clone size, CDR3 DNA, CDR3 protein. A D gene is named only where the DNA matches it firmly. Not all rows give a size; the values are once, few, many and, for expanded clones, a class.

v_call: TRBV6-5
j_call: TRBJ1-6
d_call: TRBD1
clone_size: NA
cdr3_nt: TGTGCCAGCAGTTTTTCCGGGACAGATAATTCACCCCTCCACTTT
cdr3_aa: CASSFSGTDNSPLHF

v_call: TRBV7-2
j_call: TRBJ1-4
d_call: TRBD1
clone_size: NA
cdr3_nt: TGTGCCAGCAGCTTATCGGGACAGTCTAATGAAAAACTGTTTTTT
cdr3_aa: CASSLSGQSNEKLFF

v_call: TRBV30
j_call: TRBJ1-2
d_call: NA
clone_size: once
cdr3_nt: TGTGCCTGGAGTGTACAAGCTAACTATGGCTACACCTTC
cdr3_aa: CAWSVQANYGYTF

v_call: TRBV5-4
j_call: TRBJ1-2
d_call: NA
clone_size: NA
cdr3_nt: TGTGCCAGCAGATCACAAGATAACTATGGCTACACCTTC
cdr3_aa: CASRSQDNYGYTF

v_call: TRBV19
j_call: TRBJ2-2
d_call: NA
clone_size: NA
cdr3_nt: TGTGCCAGCAAAACAACCCCGAACACCGGGGAGCTGTTTTTT
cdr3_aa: CASKTTPNTGELFF

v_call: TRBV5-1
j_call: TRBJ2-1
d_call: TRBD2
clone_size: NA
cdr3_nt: TGCGCCAGCAGCTTAGCGGGGGGGCAGCAGTTCTTC
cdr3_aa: CASSLAGGQQFF

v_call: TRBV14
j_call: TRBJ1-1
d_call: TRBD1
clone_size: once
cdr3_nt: TGTGCCAGCAGCCATGGACAGGCGAACACTGAAGCTTTCTTT
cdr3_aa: CASSHGQANTEAFF

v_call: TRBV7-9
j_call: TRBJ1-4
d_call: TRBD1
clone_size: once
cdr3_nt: TGTGCCAGCAGCTTAGGAGGGTCGGGACAGGTTGAAAAACTGTTTTTT
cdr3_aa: CASSLGGSGQVEKLFF

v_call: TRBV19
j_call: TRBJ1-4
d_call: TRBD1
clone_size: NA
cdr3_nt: TGTGCCAGTAGTATACTGGACAGGCCTAATGAAAAACTGTTTTTT
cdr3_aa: CASSILDRPNEKLFF

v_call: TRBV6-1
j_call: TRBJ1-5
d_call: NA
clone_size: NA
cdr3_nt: TGTGCCAGCAGTGAATTAGGACAGAGCAATCAGCCCCAGCATTTT
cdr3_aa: CASSELGQSNQPQHF

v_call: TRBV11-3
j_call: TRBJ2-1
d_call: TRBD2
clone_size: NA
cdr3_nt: TGTGCCAGCAGCTTAGGTGCGGGAGGAGGTGAGCAGTTCTTC
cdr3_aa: CASSLGAGGGEQFF

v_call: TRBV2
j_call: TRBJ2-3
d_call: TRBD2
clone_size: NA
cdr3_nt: TGTGCCAGCAGCCTAGCGGGGGGTGGGACAGATACGCAGTATTTT
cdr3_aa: CASSLAGGGTDTQYF

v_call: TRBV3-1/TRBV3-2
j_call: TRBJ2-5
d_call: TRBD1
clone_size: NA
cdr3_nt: TGTGCCAGCAGCCAAACAGGGGGCTTGGAGACCCAGTACTTC
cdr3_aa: CASSQTGGLETQYF

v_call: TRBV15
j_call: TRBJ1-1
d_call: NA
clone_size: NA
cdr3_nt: TGTGCCACCAGCAGAGATTTAGGGGTAAACACTGAAGCTTTCTTT
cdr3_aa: CATSRDLGVNTEAFF

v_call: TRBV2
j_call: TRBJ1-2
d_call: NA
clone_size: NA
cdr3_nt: TGTGCCAGCAGTGAATACCGGGAAGGCCTCGGTAATGGCTACACCTTC
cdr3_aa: CASSEYREGLGNGYTF

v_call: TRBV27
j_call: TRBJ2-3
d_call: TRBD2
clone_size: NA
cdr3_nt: TGTGCCATCGGGGGGAGCACAGATACGCAGTATTTT
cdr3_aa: CAIGGSTDTQYF

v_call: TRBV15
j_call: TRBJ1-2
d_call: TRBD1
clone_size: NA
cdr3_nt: TGTGCCACCAGAGAAAACAGGGGGGCTAACTATGGCTACACCTTC
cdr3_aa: CATRENRGANYGYTF

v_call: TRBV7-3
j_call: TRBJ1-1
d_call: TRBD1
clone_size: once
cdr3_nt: TGTGCCAGCAGCTTGGACAGGGCCACTGAAGCTTTCTTT
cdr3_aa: CASSLDRATEAFF

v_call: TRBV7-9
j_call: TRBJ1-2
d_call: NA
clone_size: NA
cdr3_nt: TGTGCCAGCAGCTCGAACAGGGACTATGGCTACACCTTC
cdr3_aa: CASSSNRDYGYTF

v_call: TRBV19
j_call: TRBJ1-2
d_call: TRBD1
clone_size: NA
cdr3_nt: TGTGCCAGTAGTCTTAGGCCAGGGGGCGCTGGGGGCTATGGCTACACCTTC
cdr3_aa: CASSLRPGGAGGYGYTF